Listed here are 10 T cell receptor beta chains from one sample, sequenced in a study of massively parallel sequencing of T cell beta chains. Each CDR3 protein is one row after TCRdb ran MiXCR on the 5' RACE reads. The sample lists about 4,400 distinct CDR3 sequences; around 40% were seen once. Sequenced material: commercial RNA from peripheral blood pooled from many donors. These TCRs come from a pool of human donors in good health; the sample was commercial RNA pooled from many donors.

This clonotype is medium-sized within its sample. V usage is TRBV29-1 and J usage is TRBJ1-1; 7 nucleotides match TRBD1. Germline lookup yields CDR1 SQVTM and CDR2 ANQGSEA. V shed 7 bases, J shed 1 base, and the junction held 6 bases outside the gene matches. The CDR3 sequence is 13 residues long. Here the CDR3 reads CSASGGANTEAFF. CDR3 DNA sequence: TGCAGCGCTTCAGGGGGGGCGAACACTGAAGCTTTCTTT.

Only a few counts were recorded for this clonotype. The chain links TRBV13 to TRBJ1-1; weak D call: TRBD1 (5 bases). Germline CDR1 reads PRHDT; CDR2 reads FYEKMQ (reference sequence). The CDR3 consists of 12 residues. Trimming removed 5 bases from V and 11 bases from J, with 15 bases in between. The CDR3 nucleotides read TGTGCCAGCAGCCACCAGGGTGGTGGGGCTTTCTTT. It encodes CASSHQGGGAFF.

The sample holds a few counts of this clonotype. The chain has TRBV29-1 and TRBJ2-2; D tentatively fits TRBD1 or TRBD2 (5 bases each). V was clipped by 5 bases and J by 0 bases, with 7 bases between them. This CDR3 comprises 13 residues. Germline CDR1 is SQVTM and CDR2 is ANQGSEA. This CDR3 is CSVRGPNTGELFF. CDR3 nucleotide sequence: TGCAGCGTTCGGGGCCCGAACACCGGGGAGCTGTTTTTT.

V gene TRBV10-3 combines with J gene TRBJ2-1; 14 nucleotides line up with TRBD2. This CDR3 has 16 amino acids. J lost 9 bases, V lost 0 bases, and 4 bases had no gene match. Germline CDR1 ENHRY, CDR2 SYGVKD. In DNA, the CDR3 is TGTGCCATCAGTGAGTCTACGGGACTAGCGGGGGTTGAGCAGTTCTTC. Protein product: CAISESTGLAGVEQFF.

The chain carries TRBV6-2 or TRBV6-3 and TRBJ2-7; the match to TRBD1 covers 7 bases. There are 11 residues in the CDR3. Trimming removed 10 bases from V and 2 bases from J; junction bases left unmatched: 2. From germline, CDR1 is MNHEY and CDR2 SVGEGT. The DNA for the CDR3 is TGTGCCACCGGACAGGCCTACGAGCAGTACTTC. Its protein is CATGQAYEQYF.

This chain uses TRBV6-2 or TRBV6-3 with TRBJ2-3, with D possibly being TRBD1 (5 bases). Trimming left V 5 bases short and J 3 bases short, with 12 bases between. Germline CDR1 and CDR2: MNHEY and SVGEGT. The CDR3 contains 14 residues. CDR3 loop: CASSQTRQTDTQYF. CDR3 DNA: TGTGCCAGCAGTCAAACCAGACAGACAGATACGCAGTATTTT.

The chain is built from TRBV11-3 and TRBJ2-1; D not certain. This CDR3 spans 14 amino acids. CDR1 SGHNT and CDR2 YENEEA come from the germline V gene. V was trimmed by 1 base and J by 7 bases, leaving 11 bases between them. The CDR3, as DNA: TGTGCCAGCAGCTTAGGAGGATACGGGAATGAGCAGTTCTTC. Its protein is CASSLGGYGNEQFF.

The genes are TRBV3-1 and TRBJ1-6; tentatively, D is TRBD1 (6 bases). V lost 4 bases and J lost 4, with 8 bases in between. Germline assignment: CDR1 LGHDT and CDR2 YNNKEL (reference sequence). The CDR3 length is 14 residues. This CDR3 reads CASSPDSYNSPLHF. As DNA, the CDR3 is TGTGCCAGCAGCCCGGACAGTTATAATTCACCCCTCCACTTT.

This clonotype qualifies as large. The chain couples TRBV29-1 to TRBJ1-3; perhaps TRBD1 as D (5 bases). Trimming stripped 7 bases from V and 0 bases from J, with 10 bases between. Germline loops: CDR1 SQVTM, CDR2 ANQGSEA. CDR3 length: 13 residues. This CDR3 is CSAGTYSGNTIYF. CDR3 nucleotide sequence: TGCAGCGCTGGGACGTACTCTGGAAACACCATATATTTT.

This clonotype appeared a few times. The chain is built from TRBV20-1 and TRBJ2-5, with D unresolved. CDR1 is DFQATT and CDR2 is SNEGSKA in the germline V gene (reference sequence). The CDR3 loop spans 12 amino acids. Deletions cut 6 bases from V and 9 bases from J, with 17 bases between. CDR3 in amino acids: CSARWLGTPQYF. The CDR3 DNA is TGCAGTGCCCGGTGGTTGGGTACGCCCCAGTACTTC.